This TCR beta chain was recovered during a study of T cells in Graves' hyperthyroidism and ophthalmopathy. Whole-study context: Peripheral blood samples were taken at initial diagnosis, prior to any treatment.

There were TCR beta CDR3 regions amplified from RNA transcripts. Initially, a first-round RT-PCR of the TCR CDR3 employed the HTBI primer set. Each CDR3 protein is one row after TCRdb ran MiXCR on the multiplex PCR reads. This table has 300,000 to 400,000 distinct CDR3 sequences, 18% appearing once. Germline CDR1 and CDR2: SGHRS and YFSETQ. The CDR3 loop spans 15 amino acids. There are a few counts of this clonotype. At one end the junction does not follow the germline gene, possibly because of a read error. Sequenced material: blood. This sequence joins TRBV5-1 and TRBJ2-1, with TRBD2 matching over 8 bases. This receptor was obtained from a woman aged 50 to 60 with Graves' hyperthyroidism. The CDR3 nucleotides read TGCGCCAACAGCTTGCTGGGACTAGGATTAAATGAGCAGTTCTTC. Encoded protein: CANSLLGLGLNEQFF. Supplemented by reference TRBV5-1 and TRBJ2-1, the full variable domain reads KAGVTQTPRYLIKTRGQQVTLSCSPISGHRSVSWYQQTPGQGLQFLFEYFSETQRNKGNFPGRFSGRQFSNSRSEMNVSTLELGDSALYLCANSLLGLGLNEQFFGPGTRLTVL.